This T cell receptor beta chain was captured in a study of T cell responses to AZD1222 COVID-19 vaccine. This CDR3 is built from 13 residues. CDR1 MDHEN and CDR2 SYDVKM come from the germline V gene. V dropped 4 bases and J dropped 9 bases, with 13 bases sitting between them. Profiling relied on immunoSEQ multiplex PCR, and the TCRdb table lists in-frame clones only, not all of them. The sample records 95,000 to 150,000 clones, 84% being singletons. This TCR derives from an adult who received the AZD1222 COVID-19 vaccine. Sample: peripheral blood, taken 28 days after the second AZD1222 dose. This chain joins TRBV28 and TRBJ1-5; D uncertain. The CDR3 DNA follows: TGTGCCAGCAGTTCGGACGGAGCGCGGCCCCAGCATTTT. It encodes CASSSDGARPQHF.